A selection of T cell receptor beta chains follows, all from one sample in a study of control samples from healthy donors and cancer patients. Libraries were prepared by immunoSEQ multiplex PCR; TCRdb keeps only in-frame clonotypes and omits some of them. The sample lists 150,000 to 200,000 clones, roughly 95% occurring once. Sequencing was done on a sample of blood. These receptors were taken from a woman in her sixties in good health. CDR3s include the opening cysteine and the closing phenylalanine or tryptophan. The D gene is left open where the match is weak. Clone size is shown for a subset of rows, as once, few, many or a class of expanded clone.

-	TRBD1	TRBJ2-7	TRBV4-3	CASSQGTGTGTHEQYF	TGCGCCAGCAGCCAAGGGACCGGGACAGGGACCCACGAGCAGTACTTC
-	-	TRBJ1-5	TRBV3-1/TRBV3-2	CASSQEGGAYGNQPQHF	TGTGCCAGCAGCCAAGAGGGTGGCGCGTATGGCAATCAGCCCCAGCATTTT
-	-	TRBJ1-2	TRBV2	CASSESGQASSYTF	TGTGCCAGCAGTGAATCGGGGCAGGCGTCGAGCTACACCTTC
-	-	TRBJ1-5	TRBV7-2	CASSLGTLQGPQHF	TGTGCCAGCAGCTTAGGAACACTACAGGGCCCCCAGCATTTT
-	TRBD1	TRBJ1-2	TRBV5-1	CASSQGQGYYGYTF	TGCGCCAGCAGCCAAGGACAGGGGTACTATGGCTACACCTTC
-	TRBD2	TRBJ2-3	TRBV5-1	CASSTGGPPDTQYF	TGCGCCAGCAGTACGGGGGGGCCACCAGATACGCAGTATTTT
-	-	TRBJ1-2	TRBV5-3	CARSLCGREDYGYTF	TGTGCCAGAAGCTTGTGTGGCAGGGAGGACTATGGCTACACCTTC
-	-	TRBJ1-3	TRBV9	CASSARWSSGNTIYF	TGTGCCAGCAGCGCCCGTTGGAGCTCTGGAAACACCATATATTTT
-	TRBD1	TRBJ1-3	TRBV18	CASSPPTRTGGFQNF	TGTGCCAGCTCACCACCTACGAGGACAGGGGGCTTCCAAAATTTT
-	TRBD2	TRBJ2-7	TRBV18	CASSPMASGVYEQYF	TGTGCCAGCTCACCAATGGCTAGCGGGGTTTACGAGCAGTACTTC
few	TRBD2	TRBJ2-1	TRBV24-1	CATSDPRPSGGSNEQFF	TGTGCCACCAGTGATCCCCGGCCTAGCGGGGGGAGCAATGAGCAGTTCTTC
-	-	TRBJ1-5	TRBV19	CASSIASWGNQPQHF	TGTGCCAGTAGTATCGCGAGTTGGGGCAATCAGCCCCAGCATTTT
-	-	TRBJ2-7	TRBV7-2	CASSSKGGGTYEQYF	TGTGCCAGCAGCTCGAAGGGGGGGGGCACCTACGAGCAGTACTTC
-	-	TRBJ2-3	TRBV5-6	CASTPYSTDTQYF	TGTGCCAGCACTCCGTATAGCACAGATACGCAGTATTTT
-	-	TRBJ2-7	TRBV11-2	CASSSSTGRAYEQYF	TGTGCCAGCAGCTCCTCGACAGGGAGGGCCTACGAGCAGTACTTC
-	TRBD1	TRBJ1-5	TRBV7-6	CASSPQPGQVSNQPQHF	TGTGCCAGCAGCCCACAACCGGGACAGGTTAGCAATCAGCCCCAGCATTTT
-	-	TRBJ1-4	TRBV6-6	CASSPRGGATNEKLFF	TGTGCCAGCAGCCCCAGGGGTGGTGCAACTAATGAAAAACTGTTTTTT
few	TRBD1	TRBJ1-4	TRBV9	CASSPGGTGNEKLFF	TGTGCCAGCAGCCCAGGGGGGACAGGAAATGAAAAACTGTTTTTT
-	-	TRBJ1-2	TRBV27	CASSSWRAYGYTF	TGTGCCAGCAGTTCGTGGAGGGCCTATGGCTACACCTTC
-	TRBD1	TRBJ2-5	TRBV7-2	CASSHLTGAVETQYF	TGTGCCAGCAGCCATTTAACAGGGGCGGTCGAGACCCAGTACTTC
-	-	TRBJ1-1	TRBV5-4	CASRVAQGTEAFF	TGTGCCAGCAGAGTAGCACAGGGAACTGAAGCTTTCTTT
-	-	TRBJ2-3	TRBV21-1	CASSKGGRGTTDTQYF	TGTGCCAGCAGCAAAGGGGGCCGGGGGACGACAGATACGCAGTATTTT
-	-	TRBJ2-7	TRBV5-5	CASSFRTPGYEQYF	TGTGCCAGCAGCTTCCGGACGCCGGGCTACGAGCAGTACTTC
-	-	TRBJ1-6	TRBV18	CASSSYQDSPLHF	TGTGCCAGCTCATCCTATCAGGACTCACCCCTCCACTTT
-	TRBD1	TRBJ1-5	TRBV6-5	CASSYGTGDNQPQHF	TGTGCCAGCAGTTACGGGACAGGGGACAATCAGCCCCAGCATTTT
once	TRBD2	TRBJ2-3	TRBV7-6	CASSSRKRGATDTQYF	TGTGCCAGCAGCTCAAGAAAGCGGGGGGCCACAGATACGCAGTATTTT
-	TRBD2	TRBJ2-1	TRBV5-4	CASSWGTTGEQFF	TGTGCCAGCAGCTGGGGGACTACGGGTGAGCAGTTCTTC